A selection of T cell receptor beta chains follows, all from one sample in a study of immune evolution from preneoplasia to lung adenocarcinoma. Clones were sequenced by immunoSEQ multiplex PCR, and TCRdb holds only the in-frame ones, with some missing. The table records about 41,000 clones, roughly 80% of them present only once. The sample was FFPE invasive lung adenocarcinoma tissue. Receptors originate from a person between 55 and 69 years old with lung adenocarcinoma. Each CDR3 is given with its conserved first and last residue. D genes are given only for firm matches. The listing skips clone size in some rows; elsewhere it reads once, few, many or a size class.

v_call	clone_size	j_call	d_call	cdr3_nt	cdr3_aa
TRBV19	.	TRBJ2-7	.	TGTGCCAGTAGTGTGGGCAGGTCAGGCGAGCAGTACTTC	CASSVGRSGEQYF
TRBV18	.	TRBJ2-7	TRBD1	TGTGCCAGTACGGGACAGGCGGTGAGTAACTACGAGCAGTACTTC	CASTGQAVSNYEQYF
TRBV7-2	.	TRBJ2-7	.	TGTGCCAGCAGCTTAGGTCGCCAGCTCGAGCAGTACTTC	CASSLGRQLEQYF
TRBV14	.	TRBJ1-2	.	TGTGCCAGCAGCCAAAACCTACAGGGAAATGGCTACACCTTC	CASSQNLQGNGYTF
TRBV12-5	.	TRBJ2-1	TRBD2	TGTGCTAGTGGTTCAGCTAGCGGGAACTACAATGAGCAGTTCTTC	CASGSASGNYNEQFF
TRBV6-5	.	TRBJ2-2	.	TGTGCCAGCGGGCAGCACACCGGGGAGCTGTTTTTT	CASGQHTGELFF
TRBV30	.	TRBJ2-5	.	TGTGCCTGGAGTGATTGGCCCGGGACCCAGTACTTC	CAWSDWPGTQYF
TRBV5-6	.	TRBJ1-5	TRBD1	TGTGCCAGCAGACGGACAGGGGATAGTCAGCCCCAGCATTTT	CASRRTGDSQPQHF
TRBV6-1	.	TRBJ1-2	.	TGTGCCAGCAGTGCCGAATACAGGGCTGCCAACTATGGCTACACCTTC	CASSAEYRAANYGYTF
TRBV7-2	once	TRBJ2-7	.	TGTGCCAGCGGGACTTATGCCTTGGGGGAGCAGTACTTC	CASGTYALGEQYF
TRBV19	.	TRBJ2-2	.	TGTGCCAGTAGTATAGGAGGATGGACTGACACCGGGGAGCTGTTTTTT	CASSIGGWTDTGELFF
TRBV12-5	.	TRBJ1-2	.	TGTGCTAGTGGCCCTCAGGGTGGCCGCCAAGGCTACACCTTC	CASGPQGGRQGYTF
TRBV7-9	.	TRBJ2-1	.	TGTGCCAGCAGCTCGTCACTAGGGTTCCTCTACAATGAGCAGTTCTTC	CASSSSLGFLYNEQFF
TRBV18	few	TRBJ2-7	TRBD2	TGTGCCAGCTCACCACGGCCGACTAGCGGGAACTACGAGCAGTACTTC	CASSPRPTSGNYEQYF
TRBV28	.	TRBJ2-7	TRBD2	TGTGCCAGCACTCCTAGCGGGAGGCATGAGCAGTACTTC	CASTPSGRHEQYF
TRBV6-1	.	TRBJ1-5	.	TGTGCCACCGATTCAGGGTGGGCCAATCAGCCCCAGCATTTT	CATDSGWANQPQHF
TRBV2	.	TRBJ2-2	TRBD2	TGTGCCAGCAGAACGGGAGGAGCAACCGGGGAGCTGTTTTTT	CASRTGGATGELFF